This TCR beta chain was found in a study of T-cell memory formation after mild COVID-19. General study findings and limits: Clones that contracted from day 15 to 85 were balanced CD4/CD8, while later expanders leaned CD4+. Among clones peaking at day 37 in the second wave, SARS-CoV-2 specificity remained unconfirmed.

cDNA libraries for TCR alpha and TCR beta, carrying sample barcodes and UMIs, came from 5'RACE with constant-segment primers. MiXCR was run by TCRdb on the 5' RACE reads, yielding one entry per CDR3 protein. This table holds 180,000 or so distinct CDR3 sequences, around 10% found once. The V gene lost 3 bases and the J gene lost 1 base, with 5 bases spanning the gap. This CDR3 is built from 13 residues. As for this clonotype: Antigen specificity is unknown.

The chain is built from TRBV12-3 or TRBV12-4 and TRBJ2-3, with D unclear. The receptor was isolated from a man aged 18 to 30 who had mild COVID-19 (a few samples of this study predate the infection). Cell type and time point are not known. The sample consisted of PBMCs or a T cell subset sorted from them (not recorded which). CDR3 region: CASSFVRTDTQYF. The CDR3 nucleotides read TGTGCCAGCAGTTTTGTCCGCACAGATACGCAGTATTTT.